This section outlines one TCR beta chain sequence together with its context. Authors' processing steps: Quantification of nucleated cells was approximated via reference gene primer amplification. Here immunoSEQ multiplex PCR was the method, and the copy in TCRdb shows in-frame clones only, minus some. Clone size and V and J calls were adopted from that table, with D and trimming inferred from the DNA. The data contain roughly 180,000 clones, roughly 79% of them singletons. Germline V gene sequence: CDR1 SEHNR, CDR2 FQNEAQ (reference sequence). Trimming removed 4 bases at V and 0 bases at J, with 11 bases between. The CDR3 spans 15 residues. The data derive from a study of blood T cell repertoires in COVID-19. Turning to the study itself: T cells, B-cell-depleted T cells, or PBMCs supplied cDNA or gDNA.

This chain uses TRBV7-9 with TRBJ2-3; D not resolved. This sequence was found in a man in his 60s with active or convalescent COVID-19. Input material: peripheral blood. As DNA, the CDR3 is TGTGCCAGCAGCTCCCTCAAGCCAAGCACAGATACGCAGTATTTT. It codes for CASSSLKPSTDTQYF.